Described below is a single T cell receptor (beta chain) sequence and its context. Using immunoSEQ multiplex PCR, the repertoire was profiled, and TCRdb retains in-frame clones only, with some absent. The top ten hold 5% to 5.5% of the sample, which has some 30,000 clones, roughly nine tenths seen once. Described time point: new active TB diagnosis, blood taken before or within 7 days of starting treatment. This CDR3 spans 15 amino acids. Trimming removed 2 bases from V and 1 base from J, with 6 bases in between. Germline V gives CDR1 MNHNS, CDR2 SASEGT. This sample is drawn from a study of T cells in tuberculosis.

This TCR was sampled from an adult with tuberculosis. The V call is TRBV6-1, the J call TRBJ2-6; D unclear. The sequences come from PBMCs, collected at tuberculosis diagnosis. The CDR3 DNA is TGTGCCAGCAGTGAAATGAGTTCTGGGGCCAACGTCCTGACTTTC. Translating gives CASSEMSSGANVLTF.